The clone carrying this T cell receptor beta chain appeared a few times. No antigen is known for it. V shed 3 bases and J shed 9 bases, with 12 bases lying between them. From germline, CDR1 is LNHDA and CDR2 SQIVND (reference sequence). The CDR3 has 13 residues. These data belong to a study of OX40 agonist ivuxolimab in advanced cancers. Study conclusions and caveats: CD4+ and CD8+ blood T cells expanded clonally by week 6 at 0.1 to 3.0 mg/kg. CD8+ T cells (on average) carried more expanded clones than CD4+ T cells.

The data were produced by immunoSEQ multiplex PCR, yet TCRdb's version contains in-frame clones alone and is incomplete. The table shows about 55,000 clones, with more than 70% occurring only once. The V call is TRBV19, the J call TRBJ1-5; D is unclear. This receptor was obtained from an adult with an advanced solid tumor such as melanoma, head and neck, liver or kidney cancer. The source was CD4+ or CD8+ T cells sorted from blood, collected in a trial of the OX40 agonist ivuxolimab. CDR3 protein: CASSMAVSRPQHF. The CDR3 DNA reads TGTGCCAGTAGTATGGCCGTTTCACGGCCCCAGCATTTT. Full variable domain (outside the CDR3, taken from reference TRBV19 and TRBJ1-5): DGGITQSPKYLFRKEGQNVTLSCEQNLNHDAMYWYRQDPGQGLRLIYYSQIVNDFQKGDIAEGYSVSREKKESFPLTVTSAQKNPTAFYLCASSMAVSRPQHFGDGTRLSIL.